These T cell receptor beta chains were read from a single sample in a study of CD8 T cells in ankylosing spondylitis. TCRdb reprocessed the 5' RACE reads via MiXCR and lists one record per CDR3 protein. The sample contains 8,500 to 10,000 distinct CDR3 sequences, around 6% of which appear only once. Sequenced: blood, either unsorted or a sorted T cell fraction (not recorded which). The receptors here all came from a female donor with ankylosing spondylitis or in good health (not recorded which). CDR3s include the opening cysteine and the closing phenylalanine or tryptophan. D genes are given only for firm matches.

CDR3 protein: CASSFKVSSTTNEQFF
D gene: .
V gene: TRBV9
J gene: TRBJ2-1

CDR3 protein: CASSVTSGSGETQYF
D gene: TRBD2
V gene: TRBV9
J gene: TRBJ2-5

CDR3 protein: CASSAKGTSSYEQYF
D gene: TRBD2
V gene: TRBV9
J gene: TRBJ2-7

CDR3 protein: CASSLHPRGAYEQYF
D gene: .
V gene: TRBV9
J gene: TRBJ2-7

CDR3 protein: CASSGGGWDIQYF
D gene: TRBD2
V gene: TRBV9
J gene: TRBJ2-4

CDR3 protein: CASSVGGLGTDTQYF
D gene: TRBD2
V gene: TRBV9
J gene: TRBJ2-3

CDR3 protein: CASSAPGQGDQPQHF
D gene: TRBD1
V gene: TRBV9
J gene: TRBJ1-5

CDR3 protein: CASSAGGQGGSLYEQYF
D gene: TRBD1
V gene: TRBV9
J gene: TRBJ2-7

CDR3 protein: CASSNNQGTAFF
D gene: .
V gene: TRBV9
J gene: TRBJ1-1

CDR3 protein: CASSPGQAGETQYF
D gene: TRBD1
V gene: TRBV9
J gene: TRBJ2-5

CDR3 protein: CASSVDQRERTDTQYF
D gene: TRBD2
V gene: TRBV9
J gene: TRBJ2-3

CDR3 protein: CASSGSGGQRGNIQYF
D gene: TRBD1
V gene: TRBV9
J gene: TRBJ2-4

CDR3 protein: CASSVASSGGAETQYF
D gene: TRBD2
V gene: TRBV9
J gene: TRBJ2-5

CDR3 protein: CASSIIGTANSPLHF
D gene: TRBD1
V gene: TRBV9
J gene: TRBJ1-6

CDR3 protein: CASSVLGSPSSYNEQFF
D gene: .
V gene: TRBV9
J gene: TRBJ2-1

CDR3 protein: CASSVERGIGANVLTF
D gene: .
V gene: TRBV9
J gene: TRBJ2-6

CDR3 protein: CASSVGGMNTEAFF
D gene: .
V gene: TRBV9
J gene: TRBJ1-1

CDR3 protein: CASSPWGHEAFF
D gene: .
V gene: TRBV9
J gene: TRBJ1-1

CDR3 protein: CASSVAGGGTGELFF
D gene: TRBD2
V gene: TRBV9
J gene: TRBJ2-2

CDR3 protein: CASSPFLGGSGDTQYF
D gene: TRBD1
V gene: TRBV9
J gene: TRBJ2-3

CDR3 protein: CASSVGGSPPLHF
D gene: .
V gene: TRBV9
J gene: TRBJ1-6

CDR3 protein: CASSVEVAGGFSSYNEQFF
D gene: TRBD2
V gene: TRBV9
J gene: TRBJ2-1

CDR3 protein: CASREFQTTGELFF
D gene: .
V gene: TRBV9
J gene: TRBJ2-2

CDR3 protein: CASSDRDTSYEQYF
D gene: .
V gene: TRBV9
J gene: TRBJ2-7

CDR3 protein: CASSVSVLNEQFF
D gene: .
V gene: TRBV9
J gene: TRBJ2-1

CDR3 protein: CASSDRGPDTDTQYF
D gene: TRBD1
V gene: TRBV9
J gene: TRBJ2-3

CDR3 protein: CASSPEGGGLPSYEQYF
D gene: .
V gene: TRBV9
J gene: TRBJ2-7

CDR3 protein: CASSVEGGGPRSGEQYF
D gene: .
V gene: TRBV9
J gene: TRBJ2-7

CDR3 protein: CASSVGGFQETQYF
D gene: .
V gene: TRBV9
J gene: TRBJ2-5

CDR3 protein: CASSVEGDSYNEQFF
D gene: .
V gene: TRBV9
J gene: TRBJ2-1

CDR3 protein: CASSSPAGSHTGELFF
D gene: TRBD2
V gene: TRBV9
J gene: TRBJ2-2

CDR3 protein: CASSLAAEQFF
D gene: TRBD2
V gene: TRBV9
J gene: TRBJ2-1

CDR3 protein: CASSQRDSSGNTIYF
D gene: TRBD1
V gene: TRBV9
J gene: TRBJ1-3

CDR3 protein: CASSVEGLAGVGNEQFF
D gene: TRBD2
V gene: TRBV9
J gene: TRBJ2-1

CDR3 protein: CASSVGSSGGLVDEQFF
D gene: TRBD2
V gene: TRBV9
J gene: TRBJ2-1

CDR3 protein: CASSPPGTGDGYTF
D gene: TRBD1
V gene: TRBV9
J gene: TRBJ1-2

CDR3 protein: CASSAPLAGVYTDTQYF
D gene: TRBD2
V gene: TRBV9
J gene: TRBJ2-3

CDR3 protein: CASSVGGGDREQFF
D gene: .
V gene: TRBV9
J gene: TRBJ2-1

CDR3 protein: CASSVGTPSYEQYF
D gene: .
V gene: TRBV9
J gene: TRBJ2-7

CDR3 protein: CASSVKPNTEAFF
D gene: .
V gene: TRBV9
J gene: TRBJ1-1

CDR3 protein: CANTRDLPGTDTQYF
D gene: .
V gene: TRBV24-1
J gene: TRBJ2-3

CDR3 protein: CASSQGDSHNEQFF
D gene: .
V gene: TRBV9
J gene: TRBJ2-1

CDR3 protein: CASSPEARRGNNEQFF
D gene: .
V gene: TRBV9
J gene: TRBJ2-1

CDR3 protein: CASSVASTGEQFF
D gene: .
V gene: TRBV9
J gene: TRBJ2-1

CDR3 protein: CASSAGDRDRQETQYF
D gene: TRBD1
V gene: TRBV9
J gene: TRBJ2-5

CDR3 protein: CASSVVDRSDLYF
D gene: TRBD1
V gene: TRBV9
J gene: TRBJ1-3

CDR3 protein: CASSVERWGEAFF
D gene: .
V gene: TRBV9
J gene: TRBJ1-1

CDR3 protein: CASSLDPQVYEQYF
D gene: .
V gene: TRBV11-2
J gene: TRBJ2-7

CDR3 protein: CASSPIRGNDGYTF
D gene: .
V gene: TRBV9
J gene: TRBJ1-2

CDR3 protein: CASSRTGSTDTQYF
D gene: TRBD1
V gene: TRBV9
J gene: TRBJ2-3

CDR3 protein: CASSVVYGELFF
D gene: .
V gene: TRBV9
J gene: TRBJ2-2